These T cell receptor beta chains were read from a single sample in a study of T cell responses to AZD1222 COVID-19 vaccine. Profiling relied on immunoSEQ multiplex PCR, and the TCRdb table lists in-frame clones only, not all of them. The sample has roughly 150,000 clones; around 92% are singletons. Sequencing was performed on peripheral blood, taken on day 0 of AZD1222 vaccination. These receptors were taken from an adult in good health. The CDR3 runs from the conserved cysteine through the conserved F or W. Fields, in order: D gene, V gene, clone size, J gene, CDR3 protein, CDR3 DNA. A D gene is named only where the DNA matches it firmly. Rows give clone size only sometimes, using once, few, many, or a class for an expanded clone.

.	TRBV5-5	.	TRBJ2-1	CASPWGHNEQFF	TGTGCCAGTCCTTGGGGGCACAATGAGCAGTTCTTC
.	TRBV6-6	.	TRBJ1-1	CASRITSSEAFF	TGTGCCAGCAGGATCACATCATCTGAAGCTTTCTTT
.	TRBV27	.	TRBJ2-1	CASSLSGSNEQFF	TGTGCCAGCAGTTTAAGCGGGTCGAATGAGCAGTTCTTC
.	TRBV28	.	TRBJ2-6	CASSWDLSGANVLTF	TGTGCCAGCAGTTGGGACCTCTCTGGGGCCAACGTCCTGACTTTC
TRBD1	TRBV18	.	TRBJ1-1	CASSQQGAGAFF	TGTGCCAGCTCACAGCAGGGGGCAGGAGCTTTCTTT
TRBD1	TRBV2	.	TRBJ2-1	CASRLRDRAYNEQFF	TGTGCCAGCAGACTCCGGGACAGGGCCTACAATGAGCAGTTCTTC
TRBD2	TRBV7-9	once	TRBJ2-3	CASSLGLAGSTDTQYF	TGTGCCAGCAGCTTAGGGCTAGCGGGGAGCACAGATACGCAGTATTTT
.	TRBV18	.	TRBJ1-2	CASSPKHGLFYGYTF	TGTGCCAGCTCACCGAAACACGGTTTATTCTATGGCTACACCTTC
TRBD1	TRBV19	.	TRBJ2-2	CASSPSGGGGELFF	TGTGCCAGTAGTCCTTCAGGGGGCGGCGGGGAGCTGTTTTTT
.	TRBV5-4	.	TRBJ1-1	CASSLPTYKNTEAFF	TGTGCCAGCAGCTTGCCGACCTACAAGAACACTGAAGCTTTCTTT
.	TRBV27	.	TRBJ2-6	CASRDGLSGANVLTF	TGTGCCAGCCGCGACGGGCTCTCTGGGGCCAACGTCCTGACTTTC
TRBD2	TRBV11-3	.	TRBJ2-1	CASSLDPGTSSEQFF	TGTGCCAGCAGCTTAGATCCGGGGACTAGTAGCGAGCAGTTCTTC
TRBD1	TRBV7-2	.	TRBJ2-1	CASSLMGQGIALVQFF	TGTGCCAGCAGCTTAATGGGACAGGGGATAGCCTTGGTGCAGTTCTTC
TRBD2	TRBV6-1	.	TRBJ2-2	CASSEAGTSGRADTGELFF	TGTGCCAGCAGTGAAGCCGGGACTAGCGGGAGGGCGGACACCGGGGAGCTGTTTTTT
TRBD1	TRBV7-2	.	TRBJ1-2	CASSSTGGTYGYTF	TGTGCCAGCAGCTCGACAGGGGGCACCTATGGCTACACCTTC
TRBD1	TRBV5-4	.	TRBJ1-2	CASSANPGQTNYGYTF	TGTGCCAGCAGCGCCAATCCGGGACAGACTAACTATGGCTACACCTTC
.	TRBV18	.	TRBJ1-4	CASSLATNEKLFF	TGTGCCAGCTCACTAGCAACTAATGAAAAACTGTTTTTT
.	TRBV7-9	.	TRBJ1-1	CASSLLGHLNTEAFF	TGTGCCAGCAGCTTGTTGGGACACCTAAACACTGAAGCTTTCTTT
.	TRBV4-3	once	TRBJ1-4	CASSQDTFWRGTATNEKLFF	TGCGCCAGCAGCCAAGATACCTTTTGGAGGGGTACTGCAACTAATGAAAAACTGTTTTTT
.	TRBV7-7	.	TRBJ2-5	CASSPILAASQTQYF	TGTGCTAGCAGCCCTATTTTAGCGGCCTCTCAGACCCAGTACTTC
.	TRBV18	.	TRBJ1-2	CASSSDGVYGYTF	TGTGCCAGCTCATCCGACGGTGTCTATGGCTACACCTTC
.	TRBV5-1	.	TRBJ2-7	CASSVTGALPYEQYF	TGCGCCAGCAGCGTCACGGGGGCGCTGCCCTACGAGCAGTACTTC
.	TRBV7-3	.	TRBJ1-1	CASSQGAVSQAFF	TGTGCCAGCAGCCAAGGGGCGGTTTCCCAAGCTTTCTTT
.	TRBV28	.	TRBJ1-1	CASSRQGLGTEAFF	TGTGCCAGCAGTCGTCAGGGGTTGGGGACTGAAGCTTTCTTT
.	TRBV27	.	TRBJ1-1	CATRSLQGKNTEAFF	TGTGCCACCAGGTCCCTGCAGGGGAAGAACACTGAAGCTTTCTTT
.	TRBV6-1	.	TRBJ2-7	CASSEGPGQYEQYF	TGTGCCAGCAGTGAAGGCCCAGGGCAGTACGAGCAGTACTTC
.	TRBV5-6	.	TRBJ1-1	CASSSPYEAFF	TGTGCCAGCAGCTCCCCGTACGAGGCTTTCTTT
.	TRBV6-2/TRBV6-3	.	TRBJ1-2	CASSTYDRLNYGYTF	TGTGCCAGCAGTACCTACGACAGGTTGAACTATGGCTACACCTTC
TRBD2	TRBV19	.	TRBJ2-5	CASTPTSGSPETQYF	TGTGCCAGTACCCCGACTAGCGGGAGCCCAGAGACCCAGTACTTC
.	TRBV6-2/TRBV6-3	.	TRBJ1-2	CASSYALQADPYGYTF	TGTGCCAGCAGTTACGCTCTCCAGGCAGACCCTTATGGCTACACCTTC
TRBD1	TRBV24-1	.	TRBJ2-1	CATSVGQGIINEQFF	TGTGCCACCAGTGTCGGACAGGGAATAATAAATGAGCAGTTCTTC
.	TRBV11-2	once	TRBJ2-2	CASSGLVGNTGELFF	TGTGCCAGCAGCGGGTTAGTGGGGAACACCGGGGAGCTGTTTTTT
.	TRBV30	.	TRBJ1-5	CAWSGGGHQPQHF	TGTGCCTGGAGCGGAGGGGGACACCAGCCCCAGCATTTT
TRBD1	TRBV6-5	.	TRBJ1-1	CASYRGPNTEAFF	TGTGCCAGTTACAGGGGGCCGAACACTGAAGCTTTCTTT
.	TRBV18	.	TRBJ1-1	CASSPQGMNTEAFF	TGTGCCAGCTCACCACAGGGAATGAACACTGAAGCTTTCTTT
TRBD1	TRBV30	once	TRBJ1-6	CAWLTGQGYNSPLHF	TGTGCCTGGTTAACGGGACAGGGCTATAATTCACCCCTCCACTTT
TRBD1	TRBV2	.	TRBJ1-1	CASSEGARGTEAFF	TGTGCCAGCAGCGAGGGGGCAAGAGGGACTGAAGCTTTCTTT
.	TRBV12-3/TRBV12-4	.	TRBJ2-5	CASSAQETQYF	TGTGCCAGCTCAGCTCAAGAGACCCAGTACTTC
.	TRBV6-4	.	TRBJ1-2	CASTKTRYGYTF	TGTGCCAGCACCAAGACTAGATATGGCTACACCTTC
TRBD2	TRBV28	.	TRBJ2-7	CASSFPVRDYRLNEQYF	TGTGCCAGCAGTTTTCCCGTTCGGGACTACCGTTTAAACGAGCAGTACTTC
.	TRBV7-6	once	TRBJ2-7	CASSSGPLYEQYF	TGTGCCAGCAGCTCAGGGCCCCTCTACGAGCAGTACTTC
TRBD1	TRBV19	.	TRBJ1-5	CASSIDSGGYGNQPQHF	TGTGCCAGTAGTATAGATTCAGGGGGGTATGGCAATCAGCCCCAGCATTTT
.	TRBV12-3/TRBV12-4	.	TRBJ1-2	CASSGGLYGYTF	TGTGCCAGCAGTGGCGGTCTATATGGCTACACCTTC
.	TRBV10-3	.	TRBJ2-1	CAISESAGVNNEQFF	TGTGCCATCAGTGAGTCAGCAGGGGTAAACAATGAGCAGTTCTTC
.	TRBV28	once	TRBJ1-5	CASSPGGKGQPQHF	TGTGCCAGCAGCCCCGGGGGGAAGGGTCAGCCCCAGCATTTT
TRBD1	TRBV28	.	TRBJ1-2	CASRRMGTGYVGYTF	TGTGCCAGCAGAAGGATGGGGACAGGGTATGTTGGCTACACCTTC